Presented here are 31 T cell receptor beta chains from one specimen sequenced in a study of T cell changes during pregnancy in multiple sclerosis. Sequenced by immunoSEQ multiplex PCR; TCRdb stores in-frame clones only, minus some. The data show 110,000 or so clones, with over 85% seen just once and approximately 5.8% held by the top ten. The starting material was peripheral blood, obtained before pregnancy. The origin of the receptors is a female donor with multiple sclerosis, enrolled in a pregnancy study.

Only one count was recorded for this clone. The chain uses TRBV27 and TRBJ2-1, with TRBD2 identical over 11 bases. CDR3 length: 16 amino acids. Germline V gene sequence: CDR1 MNHEY, CDR2 SMNVEV (reference sequence). J gave up 7 bases and V 4 bases, and 9 bases lay outside the gene matches. The CDR3 is CASSSLAGLAVNEQFF. CDR3 bases: TGTGCCAGCAGTTCCCTCGCGGGACTAGCGGTAAATGAGCAGTTCTTC.

The chain employs TRBV29-1 and TRBJ1-1, with D hard to call. CDR1 is SQVTM, CDR2 ANQGSEA, per germline. The V end was cut by 4 bases, the J end by 5 bases, with 14 bases between. The CDR3 extends over 13 amino acids. Here the CDR3 reads CSVAELQFTEAFF. The CDR3 coding sequence is TGCAGCGTTGCAGAACTTCAATTTACTGAAGCTTTCTTT.

The V call is TRBV6-1, the J call TRBJ1-2; TRBD1 matches at 10 bases. This CDR3 has 14 amino acids. The junction had 15 bases not matched to a gene; V was cut back by 8 bases and J by 12 bases. CDR1 and CDR2 (germline): MNHNS, SASEGT. The DNA of the CDR3 is TGTGCCAGCCGCGGACCGGGACAGGGGAGGAAGAACACCTTC. Its protein product is CASRGPGQGRKNTF.

The chain uses TRBV7-2 and TRBJ2-1; 7 bases map to TRBD1. V was clipped by 0 bases and J by 7 bases; unmatched bases: 0. This CDR3 is 13 amino acids long. Germline assignment: CDR1 SGHTA and CDR2 FQGNSA. CDR3 sequence: CASSLAGQNEQFF. Written as DNA, the CDR3 is TGTGCCAGCAGCTTAGCGGGACAGAATGAGCAGTTCTTC.

V is TRBV19 and J is TRBJ2-1, with 11 nucleotides matching TRBD2. With V trimmed by 5 bases and J by 10 bases, 10 bases remained unmatched. Germline assignment: CDR1 LNHDA and CDR2 SQIVND (reference sequence). CDR3 length equals 15 residues. The CDR3 coding sequence is TGTGCCAGTAGTCTTATGGGGGCTAGCGGGAGGGAGCAGTTCTTC. Its protein is CASSLMGASGREQFF.

Comments on this clone: A junction boundary mismatches the germline segment, possibly from a read error. V gene TRBV5-1 combines with J gene TRBJ2-2; maybe TRBD1 (5 bases). The CDR3 sequence is 15 residues long. Germline V gives CDR1 SGHRS, CDR2 YFSETQ. The CDR3 DNA follows: TGCGCCAGCAGCTTGCAGGGCCCCGACACCAGGGAGCTGTTTTTT. Amino acid sequence: CASSLQGPDTRELFF.

The CDR3 loop is CASSPGTGGEQYF. DNA of the CDR3: TGTGCCAGCAGCCCTGGGACAGGCGGCGAGCAGTACTTC. The V call is TRBV7-3, the J call TRBJ2-7; 8 bases match TRBD1. Germline-derived CDR1 and CDR2 are SGHTA and FQGTGA. J was trimmed by 6 bases and V by 5 bases; bases with no gene match: 6. The length of the CDR3 is 13 residues.

The genes are TRBV6-5 and TRBJ1-5; no definite D call. The V gene's germline CDR1 is MNHEY and CDR2 SVGAGI. There are 13 residues in the CDR3. V lost 6 bases and J lost 3, with 9 bases in between. The CDR3 bases are TGTGCCAGCAGCCACGACAACAATCAGCCCCAGCATTTT. Translation gives CASSHDNNQPQHF.

CDR3 sequence (DNA): TGTGCCAGCAGCTCTGGGACAGGTCAAAACTATGGCTACACCTTC. Amino acid sequence: CASSSGTGQNYGYTF. V usage is TRBV5-4 and J usage is TRBJ1-2, with 8 nucleotides matching TRBD1. J was trimmed by 2 bases and V by 3 bases; bases with no gene match: 6. Germline V CDR1 and CDR2: SGHNT, YYREEE (reference sequence). The CDR3 is 15 residues long.

Regarding this clone: At one of its ends the junction is not consistent with the germline gene, which may arise from a read error. The chain joins TRBV9 to TRBJ1-2; TRBD1 aligns across 10 bases. The germline CDR1 and CDR2 sequences are SGDLS and YYNGEE. The CDR3 totals 15 residues. The chain's CDR3 is CAGSARTGGNYGYTF. The CDR3 coding sequence is TGTGCCGGCAGCGCCCGGACAGGGGGAAACTATGGCTACACCTTC.

The genes are TRBV5-1 and TRBJ2-5; tentative D call: TRBD2 (6 bases). V lost 2 bases and J lost 0, with 8 bases in between. From germline, CDR1 is SGHRS and CDR2 YFSETQ. The length of the CDR3 is 14 residues. The CDR3 DNA reads as TGCGCCAGCAGCTTACCTAGCGACCAAGAGACCCAGTACTTC. It codes for CASSLPSDQETQYF. The variable domain in full, completed from reference TRBV5-1 and TRBJ2-5, reads KAGVTQTPRYLIKTRGQQVTLSCSPISGHRSVSWYQQTPGQGLQFLFEYFSETQRNKGNFPGRFSGRQFSNSRSEMNVSTLELGDSALYLCASSLPSDQETQYFGPGTRLLVL.

This chain uses TRBV6-4 with TRBJ1-1; D may be TRBD1 (5 bases). Trimming pared 8 bases from V and 5 bases from J, leaving 15 bases between. The CDR3 length is 13 residues. The V gene's germline CDR1 is MRHNA and CDR2 SNTAGT. For the CDR3, the DNA is TGTGCCAGCGGAGAGGGCCGGGGGACTGAAGCTTTCTTT. Translated, it gives CASGEGRGTEAFF.

The chain uses TRBV20-1 and TRBJ1-5; D ambiguous. CDR3 length: 11 amino acids. V gave up 2 bases and J gave up 16 bases, with 15 bases separating them. Germline CDR1 DFQATT, CDR2 SNEGSKA (reference sequence). The CDR3 DNA reads TGCAGTGCTAGACGGGAACAGTCTACTCATTTT. This gives the protein CSARREQSTHF.

The chain uses TRBV27 and TRBJ2-7; perhaps TRBD2 as D (7 bases). In germline, CDR1 is MNHEY, CDR2 SMNVEV (reference sequence). The CDR3 runs 14 residues. Trimming shortened V by 7 bases and J by 7 bases, and 20 bases separated the two germline ends. The CDR3 protein is CASTAPGGAKEQYF. Written as DNA, the CDR3 is TGTGCCAGCACCGCACCTGGGGGGGCGAAGGAGCAGTACTTC.

This chain joins TRBV14 and TRBJ1-2; 10 nucleotides match TRBD1. The germline V gene has CDR1 SGHDN and CDR2 FVKESK. There are 12 residues in the CDR3. With V trimmed by 6 bases and J by 7 bases, 2 bases remained unmatched. The CDR3 bases are TGTGCCAGCAGAAGGACAGGGGGTGGCTACACCTTC. Protein sequence: CASRRTGGGYTF.

CDR3 bases: TGTGCCACCAGCAGAGGGAGCTCAGGGGGCGCTTCAGATACGCAGTATTTT. This gives the protein CATSRGSSGGASDTQYF. This sequence joins TRBV15 and TRBJ2-3; 8 bases align to TRBD1. Trimming removed 1 base from V and 4 bases from J; junction bases left unmatched: 10. The CDR3 totals 17 residues. Germline loops: CDR1 LNHNV, CDR2 YYDKDF (reference sequence).

V and J are TRBV27 and TRBJ1-2, with TRBD1 matching over 8 bases. The trim removed 5 bases at V and 6 bases at J, leaving 5 bases unmatched. CDR1 is MNHEY, CDR2 SMNVEV, per germline (reference sequence). The CDR3 is made up of 13 amino acids. The CDR3 nucleotides are TGTGCCAGCAGTCCGAGGACAGGGCATGGCTACACCTTC. Amino acids: CASSPRTGHGYTF.

The chain uses TRBV10-3 and TRBJ2-1; maybe TRBD1 (7 bases). V lost 7 bases and J 8 bases, leaving 21 bases between the germline ends. The CDR3 consists of 15 residues. CDR1 is ENHRY, CDR2 SYGVKD, per germline. CDR3 nucleotides: TGTGCCATCAACCAAGACCCAGGGGGGATAGATGAGCAGTTCTTC. Amino acid sequence: CAINQDPGGIDEQFF.

V is TRBV5-4 and J is TRBJ2-5; D call uncertain. Deletions cut 4 bases from V and 5 bases from J, with 18 bases between. This CDR3 has 15 amino acids. The germline V gene has CDR1 SGHNT and CDR2 YYREEE (reference sequence). The CDR3: CASSPRKFGPETQYF. For the CDR3, the DNA is TGTGCCAGCAGCCCCCGCAAGTTTGGGCCGGAGACCCAGTACTTC.

This chain uses TRBV6-6 with TRBJ1-2; D remains unclear. CDR3 size: 16 residues. The V end lost 0 bases, the J end lost 4 bases, and 15 bases lay between the germline ends. Germline values: CDR1 MNHNY, CDR2 SVGAGI (reference sequence). The CDR3 nucleotides are TGTGCCAGCAGTTACTCAGGGCGGGATCGAGGCTATGGCTACACCTTC. Its protein is CASSYSGRDRGYGYTF.

The V call is TRBV6-1, the J call TRBJ2-7; the D gene is possibly TRBD1 (5 bases). Germline V lookup: CDR1 MNHNS, CDR2 SASEGT. CDR3 length: 15 residues. Trimming removed 8 bases from V and 2 bases from J, with 19 bases in between. The CDR3 nucleotides read TGTGCCAGCCGAAATTCCGACAGTGCTACCTACGAGCAGTACTTC. It yields the protein CASRNSDSATYEQYF.

The chain is built from TRBV19 and TRBJ2-3; possibly TRBD2 for D (5 bases). The V end lost 4 bases, the J end lost 2 bases, and 10 bases lay between the germline ends. CDR1 is LNHDA and CDR2 is SQIVND in the germline V gene (reference sequence). CDR3 length: 14 amino acids. In DNA, the CDR3 is TGTGCCAGTAGTAGAGGAGGCACCACAGATACGCAGTATTTT. Translation gives CASSRGGTTDTQYF.

The chain links TRBV11-1 to TRBJ1-1; TRBD1 matches at 7 bases. Germline CDR1 is SGHAT and CDR2 is FQDESV (reference sequence). The CDR3 runs 17 residues. With 4 bases clipped from V and 0 bases from J, the junction kept 11 bases outside the gene matches. CDR3: CASSSSRDRGMNTEAFF. CDR3 nucleotide sequence: TGTGCCAGCAGCTCAAGCCGGGACAGAGGTATGAACACTGAAGCTTTCTTT.

V is TRBV21-1 and J is TRBJ2-2; the DNA was not used to check the table's D call, TRBD2. TRBV21-1 is described as a pseudogene. This CDR3 region has 19 residues. CDR3 DNA: TGTGCCAGCAGCAAAGTATACGGCCTAGGCCTTACTCACACCGGGGAGCTGTTTTTT. Translated, it gives CASSKVYGLGLTHTGELFF.

Note on this clone: The junction and the germline gene differ at one end; a read error may be behind it. This sequence joins TRBV5-4 and TRBJ2-1; perhaps TRBD1 as D (5 bases). CDR1 SGHNT and CDR2 YYREEE come from the germline V gene (reference sequence). The CDR3 runs 16 residues. CDR3: CASSLGGAGMYNEQFF. The CDR3 DNA is TGTGCCAGCAGTTTGGGTGGGGCAGGGATGTACAATGAGCAGTTCTTC.

V usage is TRBV13 and J usage is TRBJ1-3, with a weak D call TRBD1 (6 bases). Trimming left V 2 bases short and J 4 bases short, with 21 bases between. Germline CDR1 reads PRHDT; CDR2 reads FYEKMQ (reference sequence). CDR3 size: 18 residues. The CDR3 DNA is TGTGCCAGCAGCTTATCTACCAAGGGCGGGGGGCGCGGAAACACCATATATTTT. Translating it yields CASSLSTKGGGRGNTIYF.

This clone was seen just once. The chain is built from TRBV6-1 and TRBJ1-4, with TRBD1 identical over 9 bases. The junction had 7 bases not matched to a gene; V was cut back by 2 bases and J by 3 bases. The CDR3 contains 17 residues. Germline-derived CDR1 and CDR2 are MNHNS and SASEGT. CDR3 bases: TGTGCCAGCAGTGAACTACAGGGGGCGAGGGCTAATGAAAAACTGTTTTTT. Protein sequence: CASSELQGARANEKLFF.

The chain is built from TRBV7-9 and TRBJ2-2, with D maybe TRBD1 (5 bases). The V gene's germline CDR1 is SEHNR and CDR2 FQNEAQ (reference sequence). V was pared by 6 bases and J by 1 base, with 24 bases between. CDR3 length equals 19 residues. CDR3 sequence reads: CASRDRLGVLDKNTGELFF. CDR3 bases: TGTGCCAGCAGAGATAGGCTTGGGGTGTTGGACAAGAACACCGGGGAGCTGTTTTTT.

This clone was seen only once. V gene TRBV5-1 combines with J gene TRBJ2-1, with 9 bases identical to TRBD2. J lost 6 bases, V lost 4 bases, and 11 bases had no gene match. This CDR3 region has 16 residues. Germline V CDR1 and CDR2: SGHRS, YFSETQ. CDR3 sequence (DNA): TGCGCCAGCAGCCCGATAGCGGGAGCGATCCTCAATGAGCAGTTCTTC. Encoded protein: CASSPIAGAILNEQFF. Looking up the rest from reference TRBV5-1 and TRBJ2-1 gives the full variable domain: KAGVTQTPRYLIKTRGQQVTLSCSPISGHRSVSWYQQTPGQGLQFLFEYFSETQRNKGNFPGRFSGRQFSNSRSEMNVSTLELGDSALYLCASSPIAGAILNEQFFGPGTRLTVL.

The gene calls are TRBV7-9 and TRBJ2-5; 7 positions agree with TRBD2. With 3 bases clipped from V and 3 bases from J, the junction kept 10 bases outside the gene matches. The V gene's germline CDR1 is SEHNR and CDR2 FQNEAQ (reference sequence). This CDR3 contains 16 residues. CDR3 loop: CASSFPLREREETQYF. CDR3 nucleotides: TGTGCCAGCAGCTTCCCTTTGCGGGAGCGAGAAGAGACCCAGTACTTC.

V usage is TRBV6-1 and J usage is TRBJ2-1; 9 nucleotides align to TRBD1. The CDR3 sequence is 14 residues long. From germline, CDR1 is MNHNS and CDR2 SASEGT. After removal of 4 bases from V and 10 bases from J, the junction contained 8 bases not matched to a gene. DNA for the CDR3: TGTGCCAGCAGTGCGGGACAGGGCCTCGGGGAGCAGTTCTTC. It yields the protein CASSAGQGLGEQFF.